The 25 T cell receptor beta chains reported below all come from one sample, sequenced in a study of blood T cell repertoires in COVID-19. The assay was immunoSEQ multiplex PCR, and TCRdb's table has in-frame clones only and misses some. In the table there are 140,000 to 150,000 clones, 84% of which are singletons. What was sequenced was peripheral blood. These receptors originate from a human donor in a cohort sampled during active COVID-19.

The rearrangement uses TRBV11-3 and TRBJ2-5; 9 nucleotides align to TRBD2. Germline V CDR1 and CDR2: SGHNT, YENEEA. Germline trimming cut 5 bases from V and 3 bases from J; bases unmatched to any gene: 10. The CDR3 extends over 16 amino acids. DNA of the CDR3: TGTGCCAGCAGCCCCCCCGGGTTAGCGGGGGAAGAGACCCAGTACTTC. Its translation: CASSPPGLAGEETQYF.

Here the CDR3 DNA reads TGTGCCAGCAGCTTAGCTAGCGGGGGTGGTGAGCAGTTCTTC. Translated, it gives CASSLASGGGEQFF. This chain uses TRBV11-3 with TRBJ2-1; 10 bases fit TRBD2. Germline lookup yields CDR1 SGHNT and CDR2 YENEEA. Unmatched junction bases numbered 3, after V lost 1 base and J lost 9 bases. This CDR3 spans 14 amino acids.

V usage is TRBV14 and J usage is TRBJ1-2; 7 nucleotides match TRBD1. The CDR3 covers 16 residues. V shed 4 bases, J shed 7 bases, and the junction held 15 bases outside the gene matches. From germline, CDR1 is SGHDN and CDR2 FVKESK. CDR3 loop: CASSPPHDRVTGGYTF. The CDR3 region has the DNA TGTGCCAGCAGCCCGCCTCACGACAGGGTGACAGGTGGCTACACCTTC.

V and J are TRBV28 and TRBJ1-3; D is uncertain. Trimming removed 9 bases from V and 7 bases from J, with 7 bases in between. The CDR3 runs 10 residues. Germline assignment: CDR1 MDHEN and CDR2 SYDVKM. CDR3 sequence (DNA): TGTGCCAGTGGGAGGAACACCATATATTTT. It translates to CASGRNTIYF.

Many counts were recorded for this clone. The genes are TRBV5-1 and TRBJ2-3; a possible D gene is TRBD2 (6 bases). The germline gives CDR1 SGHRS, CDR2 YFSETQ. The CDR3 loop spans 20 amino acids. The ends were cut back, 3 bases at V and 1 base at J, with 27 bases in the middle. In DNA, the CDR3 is TGCGCCAGCAGCTCGCCGGGGCCGGGGAGGCCGCCCTGGGGCACAGATACGCAGTATTTT. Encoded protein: CASSSPGPGRPPWGTDTQYF.

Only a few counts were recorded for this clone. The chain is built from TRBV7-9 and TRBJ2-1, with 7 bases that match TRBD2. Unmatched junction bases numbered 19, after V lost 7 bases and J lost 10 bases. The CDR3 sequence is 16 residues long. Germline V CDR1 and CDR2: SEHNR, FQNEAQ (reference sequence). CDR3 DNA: TGTGCCAGCACCCTAGCAGCCCCTAGCGGACAAAGGGAGCAGTTCTTC. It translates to CASTLAAPSGQREQFF.

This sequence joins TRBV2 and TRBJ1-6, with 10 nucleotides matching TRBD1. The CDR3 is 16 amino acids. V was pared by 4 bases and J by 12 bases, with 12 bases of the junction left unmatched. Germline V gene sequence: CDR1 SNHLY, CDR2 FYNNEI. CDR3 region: CASSVTRDRGFLPLHF. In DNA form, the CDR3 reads TGTGCCAGCAGTGTAACCCGGGACAGGGGTTTTTTACCCCTCCACTTT.

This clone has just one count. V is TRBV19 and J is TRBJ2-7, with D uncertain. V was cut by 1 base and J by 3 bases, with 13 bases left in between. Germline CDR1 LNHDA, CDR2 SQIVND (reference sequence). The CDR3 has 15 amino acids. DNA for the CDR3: TGTGCCAGTAGTATAGGGCGGCAGAACTTCTACGAGCAGTACTTC. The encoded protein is CASSIGRQNFYEQYF.

CDR3 nucleotide sequence: TGTGCCAGCAGCCCCGGGTCCTTGCCACCCGGGGAGCTGTTTTTT. It specifies CASSPGSLPPGELFF. The chain is built from TRBV13 and TRBJ2-2; D gene uncertain. Trimming removed 5 bases from V and 6 bases from J, with 16 bases in between. Germline V CDR1 and CDR2: PRHDT, FYEKMQ (reference sequence). This CDR3 is 15 amino acids long.

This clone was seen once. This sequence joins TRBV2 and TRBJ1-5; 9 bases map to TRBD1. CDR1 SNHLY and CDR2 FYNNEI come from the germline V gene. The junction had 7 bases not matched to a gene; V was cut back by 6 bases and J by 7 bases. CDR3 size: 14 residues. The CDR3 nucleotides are TGTGCCAGCAGCCAAGGGACAGGGTTGCAGCCCCAGCATTTT. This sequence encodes CASSQGTGLQPQHF.

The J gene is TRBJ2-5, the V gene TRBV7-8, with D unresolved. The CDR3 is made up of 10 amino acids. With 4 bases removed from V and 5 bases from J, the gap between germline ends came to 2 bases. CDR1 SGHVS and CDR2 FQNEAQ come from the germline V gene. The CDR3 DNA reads TGTGCCAGCAGCTCTGAGACCCAGTACTTC. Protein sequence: CASSSETQYF.

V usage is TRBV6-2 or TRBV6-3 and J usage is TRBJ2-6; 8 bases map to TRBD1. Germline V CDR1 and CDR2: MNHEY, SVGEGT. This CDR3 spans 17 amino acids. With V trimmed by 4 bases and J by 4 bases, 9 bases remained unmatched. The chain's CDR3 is CASSLTGDLSGANVLTF. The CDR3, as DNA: TGTGCCAGCAGTTTGACAGGGGATCTCTCCGGGGCCAACGTCCTGACTTTC.

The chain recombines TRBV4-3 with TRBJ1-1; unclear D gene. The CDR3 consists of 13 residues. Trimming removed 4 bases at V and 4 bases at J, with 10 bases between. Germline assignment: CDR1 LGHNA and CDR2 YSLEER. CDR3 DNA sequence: TGCGCCAGCAGCCGGGTGACGGGCACTGAAGCTTTCTTT. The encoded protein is CASSRVTGTEAFF.

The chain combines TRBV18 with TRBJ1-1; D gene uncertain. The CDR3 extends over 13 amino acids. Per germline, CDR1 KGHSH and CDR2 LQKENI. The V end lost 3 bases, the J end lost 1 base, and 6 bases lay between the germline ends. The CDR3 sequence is CASSPSQNTEAFF. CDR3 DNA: TGTGCCAGCTCACCGAGCCAGAACACTGAAGCTTTCTTT. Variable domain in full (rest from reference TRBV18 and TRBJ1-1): NAGVMQNPRHLVRRRGQEARLRCSPMKGHSHVYWYRQLPEEGLKFMVYLQKENIIDESGMPKERFSAEFPKEGPSILRIQQVVRGDSAAYFCASSPSQNTEAFFGQGTRLTVV.

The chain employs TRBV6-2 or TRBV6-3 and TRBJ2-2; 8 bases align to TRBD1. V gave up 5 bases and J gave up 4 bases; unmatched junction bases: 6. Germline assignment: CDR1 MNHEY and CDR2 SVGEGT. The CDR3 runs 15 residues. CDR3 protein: CASSDGDRSTGELFF. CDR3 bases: TGTGCCAGCAGTGACGGGGACAGGTCCACCGGGGAGCTGTTTTTT.

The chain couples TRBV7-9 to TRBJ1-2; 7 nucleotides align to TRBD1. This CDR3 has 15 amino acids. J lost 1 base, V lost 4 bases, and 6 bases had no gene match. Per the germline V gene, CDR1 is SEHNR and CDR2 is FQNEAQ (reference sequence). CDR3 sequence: CASSSGTVLNYGYTF. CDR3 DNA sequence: TGTGCCAGCAGCTCGGGGACAGTTCTTAACTATGGCTACACCTTC.

CDR3 protein: CAWTRTVSTDTQYF. CDR3 DNA sequence: TGTGCCTGGACTAGGACAGTTAGCACAGATACGCAGTATTTT. The J gene is TRBJ2-3, the V gene TRBV30; D may be TRBD1 (6 bases). Per germline, CDR1 GTSNPN and CDR2 SVGIG (reference sequence). The CDR3 totals 14 residues. The V and J ends lost 4 bases and 0 bases respectively, with 11 bases between them.

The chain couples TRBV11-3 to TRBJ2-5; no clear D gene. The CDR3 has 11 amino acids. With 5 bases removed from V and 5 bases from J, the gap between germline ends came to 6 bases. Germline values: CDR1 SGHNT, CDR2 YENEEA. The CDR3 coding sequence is TGTGCCAGCAGCCACATGGAGACCCAGTACTTC. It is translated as CASSHMETQYF.

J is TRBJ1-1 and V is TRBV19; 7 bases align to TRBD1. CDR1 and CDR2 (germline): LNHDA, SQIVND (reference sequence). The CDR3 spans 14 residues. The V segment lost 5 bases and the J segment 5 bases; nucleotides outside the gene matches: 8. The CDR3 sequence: CASSFTGDVTEAFF. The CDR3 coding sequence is TGTGCCAGTAGTTTTACAGGGGATGTAACTGAAGCTTTCTTT.

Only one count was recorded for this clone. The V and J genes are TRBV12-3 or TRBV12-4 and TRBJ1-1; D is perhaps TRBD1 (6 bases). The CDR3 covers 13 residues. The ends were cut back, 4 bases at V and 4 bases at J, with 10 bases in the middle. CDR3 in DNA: TGTGCCAGCAGTTCTACAGGGCCCACTGAAGCTTTCTTT. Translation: CASSSTGPTEAFF.

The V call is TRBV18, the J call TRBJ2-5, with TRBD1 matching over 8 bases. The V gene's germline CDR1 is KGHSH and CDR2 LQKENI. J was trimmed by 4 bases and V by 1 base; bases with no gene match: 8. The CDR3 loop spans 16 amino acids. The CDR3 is CASSPQTAGGIETQYF. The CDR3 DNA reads TGTGCCAGCTCACCACAGACGGCAGGGGGCATAGAGACCCAGTACTTC.

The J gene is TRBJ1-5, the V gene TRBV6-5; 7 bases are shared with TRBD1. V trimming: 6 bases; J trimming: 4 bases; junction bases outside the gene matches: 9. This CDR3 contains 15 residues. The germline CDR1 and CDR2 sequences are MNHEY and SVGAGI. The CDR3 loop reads CASRPTGVGNQPQHF. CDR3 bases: TGTGCCAGCAGACCTACAGGGGTTGGGAATCAGCCCCAGCATTTT.

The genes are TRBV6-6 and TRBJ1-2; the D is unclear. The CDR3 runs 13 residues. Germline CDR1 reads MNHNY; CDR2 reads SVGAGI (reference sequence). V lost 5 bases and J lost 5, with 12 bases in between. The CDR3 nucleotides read TGTGCCAGCAGTGCCCACGGGGAATATGGCTACACCTTC. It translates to CASSAHGEYGYTF.

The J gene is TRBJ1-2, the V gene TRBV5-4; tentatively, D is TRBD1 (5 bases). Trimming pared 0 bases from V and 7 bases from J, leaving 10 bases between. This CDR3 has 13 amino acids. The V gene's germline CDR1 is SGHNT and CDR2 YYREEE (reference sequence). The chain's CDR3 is CASSLEGQLGYTF. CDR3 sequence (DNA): TGTGCCAGCAGCTTGGAGGGGCAACTTGGCTACACCTTC.

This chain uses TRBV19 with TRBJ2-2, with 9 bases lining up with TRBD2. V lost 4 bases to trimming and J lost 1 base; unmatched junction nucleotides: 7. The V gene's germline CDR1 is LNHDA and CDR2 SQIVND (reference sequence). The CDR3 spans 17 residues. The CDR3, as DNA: TGTGCCAGTAGTAGCAACCTAGCGGGGTTGAACACCGGGGAGCTGTTTTTT. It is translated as CASSSNLAGLNTGELFF.